The 18 T cell receptor beta chains presented below share a single source sample, sequenced in a study of T cells expressing NK-cell markers. Using the 5' RACE reads, TCRdb records one entry per CDR3 protein without DNA. The sample features about 450,000 distinct CDR3 sequences, with roughly 8% in its top ten. Material for sequencing was blood T cells: a sorted CD56 or NKG2C T cell subset, CD4+ or CD8+ T cells, or bulk PBMC T cells (not recorded which). These receptors all come from a woman aged 18-70 years in good health.

CDR3 region: CASRKRGSTDTQYF. V and J are TRBV28 and TRBJ2-3; TCRdb calls TRBD1, which cannot be checked without DNA. There are 14 residues in the CDR3. Germline CDR1 and CDR2: MDHEN and SYDVKM.

The CDR3 is CASSNFVAGGINEQFF. The chain couples TRBV9 to TRBJ2-1; TCRdb calls TRBD2, which cannot be checked without DNA. There are 16 residues in the CDR3. CDR1 is SGDLS and CDR2 is YYNGEE in the germline V gene.

This clonotype is called medium-sized based on its frequency. The gene calls are TRBV30 and TRBJ1-1; TCRdb designates TRBD1, a call that cannot be tested without DNA. Germline CDR1 reads GTSNPN; CDR2 reads SVGIG (reference sequence). The CDR3 extends over 13 amino acids. This chain's CDR3 is CAWSVTGDTEAFF.

The chain combines TRBV7-2 with TRBJ2-2; lacking DNA, the TRBD1 call made by TCRdb goes unchecked. CDR3 length: 15 amino acids. CDR1 is SGHTA, CDR2 FQGNSA, per germline. The CDR3 spells CASSWGSYNTGELFF.

This sequence joins TRBV5-1 and TRBJ1-2; the TCRdb call, TRBD1, lacks DNA for checking. Germline CDR1 is SGHRS and CDR2 is YFSETQ. The CDR3 consists of 12 residues. This CDR3 is CASSTGDYGYTF.

The chain couples TRBV5-1 to TRBJ1-2; TCRdb's assignment of TRBD1 cannot be checked, as there is no DNA. This CDR3 region has 13 residues. Germline values: CDR1 SGHRS, CDR2 YFSETQ. The CDR3 loop reads CASNPTGASGYTF.

The chain has TRBV12-3 or TRBV12-4 and TRBJ2-2; TCRdb gives TRBD1 as the D gene, but with no DNA this cannot be confirmed. The CDR3 is 14 residues long. This CDR3 is CASLTGNYTGELFF.

The chain has TRBV11-1 and TRBJ1-2; without DNA, the TCRdb call of TRBD1 cannot be checked. Germline CDR1 reads SGHAT; CDR2 reads FQDESV (reference sequence). CDR3 length: 16 residues. The CDR3 sequence is CASSLDRGLLNYGYTF.

The chain employs TRBV25-1 and TRBJ2-5; TCRdb's assignment of TRBD2 cannot be checked, as there is no DNA. Germline V lookup: CDR1 MGHDK, CDR2 SYGVNS. CDR3 size: 14 residues. The CDR3 spells CASSVLADGETQYF.

This sequence joins TRBV7-2 and TRBJ1-5. The germline V gene has CDR1 SGHTA and CDR2 FQGNSA. The CDR3 is 15 amino acids. CDR3 amino acids: CASSLEAGLNQPQHF.

CDR3 region: CASRPGQGSQPQHF. This chain links TRBV6-1 with TRBJ1-5; TCRdb's D gene call, TRBD1, goes unchecked for lack of DNA. Looked up from germline, CDR1 is MNHNS and CDR2 is SASEGT. CDR3 size: 14 residues.

The chain has TRBV29-1 and TRBJ2-3; TCRdb calls TRBD2, which cannot be checked without DNA. From germline, CDR1 is SQVTM and CDR2 ANQGSEA. The CDR3 covers 16 residues. CDR3 in amino acids: CSVGGGLAGVADTQYF.

The V call is TRBV7-9, the J call TRBJ2-1. CDR3 size: 12 residues. Germline V gene sequence: CDR1 SEHNR, CDR2 FQNEAQ (reference sequence). CDR3 residues: CTEAGGSNEQFF.

J is TRBJ1-2 and V is TRBV5-4; TCRdb proposes TRBD1, but this gene call is untestable without DNA. Germline lookup yields CDR1 SGHNT and CDR2 YYREEE (reference sequence). The CDR3 is made up of 15 amino acids. CDR3: CASSGPGTGHFGYTF.

The chain combines TRBV10-3 with TRBJ2-1; TCRdb's D call of TRBD1 is untestable without DNA. Looked up from germline, CDR1 is ENHRY and CDR2 is SYGVKD. CDR3 length: 13 amino acids. CDR3 region: CASKGVAYNEQFF.

The chain couples TRBV12-3 or TRBV12-4 to TRBJ1-5. The CDR3 sequence is 15 residues long. The CDR3 is CASSLYSGGPQPQHF.

The V and J genes are TRBV5-8 and TRBJ1-5; the D call from TCRdb, TRBD1, cannot be confirmed without DNA. Germline V CDR1 and CDR2: SGHTS, YDEGEE. CDR3 length: 13 residues. The CDR3 loop is CASSTGDNQPQHF.

The chain is built from TRBV15 and TRBJ1-3; as DNA is missing, the TRBD1 call by TCRdb cannot be tested. The CDR3 loop spans 18 amino acids. Looked up from germline, CDR1 is LNHNV and CDR2 is YYDKDF (reference sequence). CDR3 sequence reads: CATSRDPSGTYGGNTIYF. The full variable domain, its missing parts supplied by reference TRBV15 and TRBJ1-3, is DAMVIQNPRYQVTQFGKPVTLSCSQTLNHNVMYWYQQKSSQAPKLLFHYYDKDFNNEADTPDNFQSRRPNTSFCFLDIRSPGLGDTAMYLCATSRDPSGTYGGNTIYFGEGSWLTVV.